The sequence of this T cell receptor beta chain was determined in a study of shared clonotypes between healthy human individuals. About the study: Donors, aged 18 to 49, were two women and a few men.

The V segment lost 2 bases and the J segment 0 bases; nucleotides outside the gene matches: 9. The germline gives CDR1 LGHNA, CDR2 YNFKEQ. The CDR3 spans 19 residues. Details on this clone: Its antigen is currently unknown.

In the original processing: Filtering was not the same, since immunoSEQ gave junction-only sequences without quality scores. The repertoire was sequenced with immunoSEQ multiplex PCR; TCRdb's copy has only in-frame clones and lacks some. That table supplies the V and J calls and clone size; D and trimming were determined from the DNA. The sample records approximately 250,000 clones, under 80% being singletons. Study-level points and caveats: The diversity represented, both genetic and in exposure history, was limited by few donors. Sequencing depth was expected to influence donor clonotype sharing.

This TCR was sampled from a man aged 30 to 39 in good health. The chain has TRBV4-2 and TRBJ2-1, with TRBD2 identical over 11 bases. The sequenced sample consisted of memory CD4+ T cells sorted from blood. The subset denotes: CD45RA-negative fraction. This chain's CDR3 is CASSQPGLADGASYNEQFF. CDR3 DNA sequence: TGTGCCAGCAGCCAACCGGGACTAGCGGATGGCGCCTCCTACAATGAGCAGTTCTTC.